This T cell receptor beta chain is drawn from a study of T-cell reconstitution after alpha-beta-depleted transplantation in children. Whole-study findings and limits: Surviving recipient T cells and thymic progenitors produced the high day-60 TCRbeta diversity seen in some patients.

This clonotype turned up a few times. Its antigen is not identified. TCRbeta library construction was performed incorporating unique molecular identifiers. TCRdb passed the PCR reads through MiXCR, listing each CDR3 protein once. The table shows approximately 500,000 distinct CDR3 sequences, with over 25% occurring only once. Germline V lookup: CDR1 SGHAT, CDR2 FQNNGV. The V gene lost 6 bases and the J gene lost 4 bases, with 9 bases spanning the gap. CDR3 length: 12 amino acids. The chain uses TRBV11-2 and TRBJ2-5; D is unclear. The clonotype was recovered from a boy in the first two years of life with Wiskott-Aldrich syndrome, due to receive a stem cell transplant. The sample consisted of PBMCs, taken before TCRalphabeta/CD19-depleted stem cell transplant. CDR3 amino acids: CASSAARETQYF. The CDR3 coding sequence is TGTGCCAGCAGTGCAGCAAGAGAGACCCAGTACTTC.